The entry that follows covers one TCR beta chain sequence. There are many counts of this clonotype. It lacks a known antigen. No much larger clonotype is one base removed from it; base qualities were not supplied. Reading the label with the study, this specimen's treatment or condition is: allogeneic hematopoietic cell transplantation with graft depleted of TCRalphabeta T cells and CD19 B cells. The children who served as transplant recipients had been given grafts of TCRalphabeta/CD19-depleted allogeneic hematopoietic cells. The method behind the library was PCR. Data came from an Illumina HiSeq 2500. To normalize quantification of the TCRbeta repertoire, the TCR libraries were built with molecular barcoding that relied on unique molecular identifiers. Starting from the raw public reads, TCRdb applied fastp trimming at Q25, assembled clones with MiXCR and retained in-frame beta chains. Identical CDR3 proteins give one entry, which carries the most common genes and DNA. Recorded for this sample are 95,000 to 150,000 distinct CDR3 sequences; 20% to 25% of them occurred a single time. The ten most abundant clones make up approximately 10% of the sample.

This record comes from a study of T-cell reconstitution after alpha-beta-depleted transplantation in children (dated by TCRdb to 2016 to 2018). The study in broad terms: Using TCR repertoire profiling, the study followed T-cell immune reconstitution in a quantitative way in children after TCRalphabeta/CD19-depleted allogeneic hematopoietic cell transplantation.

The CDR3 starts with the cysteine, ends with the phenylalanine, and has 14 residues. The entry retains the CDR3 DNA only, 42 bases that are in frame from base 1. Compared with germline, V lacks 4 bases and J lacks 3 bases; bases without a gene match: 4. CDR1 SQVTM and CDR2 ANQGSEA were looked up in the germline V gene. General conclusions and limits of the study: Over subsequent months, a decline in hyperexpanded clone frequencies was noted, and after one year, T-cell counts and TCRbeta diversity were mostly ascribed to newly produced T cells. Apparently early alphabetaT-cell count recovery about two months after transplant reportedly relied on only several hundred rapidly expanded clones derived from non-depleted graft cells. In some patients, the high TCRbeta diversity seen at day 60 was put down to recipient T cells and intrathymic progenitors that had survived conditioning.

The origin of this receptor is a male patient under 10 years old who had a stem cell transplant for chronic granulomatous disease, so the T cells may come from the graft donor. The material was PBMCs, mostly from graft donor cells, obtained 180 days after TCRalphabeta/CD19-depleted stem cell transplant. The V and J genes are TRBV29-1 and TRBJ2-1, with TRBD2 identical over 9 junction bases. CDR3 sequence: CSVGGLALYNEQFF. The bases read TGCAGCGTTGGCGGACTAGCGCTCTACAATGAGCAGTTCTTC.